A selection of T cell receptor beta chains follows, all from one sample in a study of blood T cell repertoires in COVID-19. TCRdb's copy holds only in-frame clones and misses some; the assay was immunoSEQ multiplex PCR. Among about 240,000 clones listed, roughly 86% were seen once. Sequencing was done on a sample of peripheral blood. Receptors originate from a woman younger than 45 who had recovered from COVID-19. The CDR3 runs from the conserved cysteine through the conserved F or W. Fields, in order: V gene, clone size, CDR3 length, J gene, D gene, CDR3 DNA, CDR3 protein. D genes are given only for firm matches. Clone size is not always given. Where it is, it says once, few, many or a class for expanded clones.

V: TRBV27
size: -
length: 14
J: TRBJ2-7
D: -
DNA: TGTGCCAGCAGTTTAAGCGGCCATTTTTACGAGCAGTACTTC
CDR3: CASSLSGHFYEQYF

V: TRBV11-3
size: -
length: 15
J: TRBJ2-3
D: -
DNA: TGTGCCAGCAGCCCCCGGGACTCTAGCACAGATACGCAGTATTTT
CDR3: CASSPRDSSTDTQYF

V: TRBV9
size: -
length: 15
J: TRBJ1-2
D: -
DNA: TGTGCCAGCAGCGTAGATGGAGGAGAAGTCTATGGCTACACCTTC
CDR3: CASSVDGGEVYGYTF

V: TRBV9
size: -
length: 16
J: TRBJ1-2
D: TRBD1
DNA: TGTGCCAGCAGCGTAGGCAGGGGGCAAGTCGGAGATGGCTACACCTTC
CDR3: CASSVGRGQVGDGYTF

V: TRBV7-9
size: -
length: 16
J: TRBJ2-2
D: TRBD1
DNA: TGTGCCAGCTCTCCCTCTTGGACAGGAAGCCACGGGGAGCTGTTTTTT
CDR3: CASSPSWTGSHGELFF

V: TRBV3-1/TRBV3-2
size: -
length: 15
J: TRBJ2-7
D: -
DNA: TGTGCCAGCAGCTTGCAGACAGGACTGACCTACGAGCAGTACTTC
CDR3: CASSLQTGLTYEQYF

V: TRBV2
size: -
length: 14
J: TRBJ2-3
D: TRBD2
DNA: TGTGCCAGCAGTCTTACTAGCGTGGCAGATACGCAGTATTTT
CDR3: CASSLTSVADTQYF

V: TRBV30
size: -
length: 20
J: TRBJ1-1
D: TRBD1
DNA: TGTGCCTGGAGTGTACCAGGGGACAGGTACATTGAGTTCGGGAACACTGAAGCTTTCTTT
CDR3: CAWSVPGDRYIEFGNTEAFF

V: TRBV18
size: -
length: 14
J: TRBJ1-2
D: -
DNA: TGTGCCAGCTCACCAGGGAGCGCTAACTATGGCTACACCTTC
CDR3: CASSPGSANYGYTF

V: TRBV4-1
size: -
length: 16
J: TRBJ2-3
D: -
DNA: TGCGCCAGCAGCCAAGAATGGGGCCTGAGCACAGATACGCAGTATTTT
CDR3: CASSQEWGLSTDTQYF

V: TRBV5-1
size: -
length: 15
J: TRBJ2-2
D: TRBD1
DNA: TGCGCCAGCAGCCCCGGACAGGGCGCCACCGGGGAGCTGTTTTTT
CDR3: CASSPGQGATGELFF

V: TRBV20-1
size: -
length: 14
J: TRBJ2-2
D: -
DNA: TGCAGTGCTAGTAACAGCCGTGGGACCGGGGAGCTGTTTTTT
CDR3: CSASNSRGTGELFF

V: TRBV19
size: -
length: 15
J: TRBJ1-3
D: -
DNA: TGTGCCAGGCGTCTCCCCGGGAGTCCTGGAAACACCATATATTTT
CDR3: CARRLPGSPGNTIYF

V: TRBV7-3
size: -
length: 17
J: TRBJ1-1
D: -
DNA: TGTGCCAGCAGCTTAAGGGGAGGGGGATTTGGGAACACTGAAGCTTTCTTT
CDR3: CASSLRGGGFGNTEAFF

V: TRBV3-1/TRBV3-2
size: -
length: 15
J: TRBJ2-1
D: TRBD1
DNA: TGTGCCAGCAGCCCGTGGACAGGGCGGACCGATGAGCAGTTCTTC
CDR3: CASSPWTGRTDEQFF

V: TRBV5-1
size: -
length: 15
J: TRBJ2-5
D: TRBD1
DNA: TGCGCCAGCAGAGGAAATCCCAGGGGGCAAGAGACCCAGTACTTC
CDR3: CASRGNPRGQETQYF

V: TRBV7-9
size: -
length: 15
J: TRBJ1-4
D: -
DNA: TGTGCCAGCAGTACGCCGGGACAAAACAATGAAAAACTGTTTTTT
CDR3: CASSTPGQNNEKLFF

V: TRBV5-1
size: -
length: 14
J: TRBJ2-3
D: TRBD1
DNA: TGCGCCAGCAGGTGGACAGGATCTATCGATACGCAGTATTTT
CDR3: CASRWTGSIDTQYF

V: TRBV29-1
size: -
length: 9
J: TRBJ1-6
D: -
DNA: TGCAGCGTCGATGGACAGCCCCACTTT
CDR3: CSVDGQPHF

V: TRBV5-1
size: -
length: 14
J: TRBJ2-5
D: TRBD1
DNA: TGCGCCAGCAGCGGGGGACAGGGGGGAGAGACCCAGTACTTC
CDR3: CASSGGQGGETQYF

V: TRBV10-1
size: -
length: 13
J: TRBJ1-2
D: -
DNA: TGCGCCAGCAGTGAGTCGAGAGGTTTTGGCTACACCTTC
CDR3: CASSESRGFGYTF

V: TRBV9
size: -
length: 16
J: TRBJ2-3
D: TRBD2
DNA: TGTGCCAGCAGCGTAGGAGCGGGGCGGGCCACAGATACGCAGTATTTT
CDR3: CASSVGAGRATDTQYF

V: TRBV7-2
size: -
length: 15
J: TRBJ2-5
D: -
DNA: TGTGCCAGCAGCTCGGGGGTGGGGAGAGGGGAGACCCAGTACTTC
CDR3: CASSSGVGRGETQYF

V: TRBV5-6
size: once
length: 16
J: TRBJ1-5
D: -
DNA: TGTGCCAGCAGCCCGGGGGGTAACGGGCCGAGTCAGCCCCAGCATTTT
CDR3: CASSPGGNGPSQPQHF

V: TRBV24-1
size: -
length: 19
J: TRBJ1-4
D: TRBD1
DNA: TGTGCCACCAGTGAGTGGAACCGGGACAGGTGTTCAACTAATGAAAAACTGTTTTTT
CDR3: CATSEWNRDRCSTNEKLFF

V: TRBV9
size: -
length: 11
J: TRBJ2-3
D: -
DNA: TGTGCCAGCAGCCCGAGGGATACGCAGTATTTT
CDR3: CASSPRDTQYF

V: TRBV29-1
size: -
length: 16
J: TRBJ2-3
D: TRBD2
DNA: TGCAGCGTCGGAGAGGGGCTAGCGGGGGGCCCAGATACGCAGTATTTT
CDR3: CSVGEGLAGGPDTQYF

V: TRBV27
size: -
length: 14
J: TRBJ1-2
D: -
DNA: TGTGCCAGCAGTTTATCGACAGGCCGGGGTGGCTACACCTTC
CDR3: CASSLSTGRGGYTF

V: TRBV2
size: once
length: 15
J: TRBJ1-1
D: -
DNA: TGTGCCAGCAGTGAAGAAGGGGCGGCGGACACTGAAGCTTTCTTT
CDR3: CASSEEGAADTEAFF

V: TRBV4-1
size: few
length: 13
J: TRBJ1-3
D: -
DNA: TGCGCCAGCAGCCACCAATCTGGAAACACCATATATTTT
CDR3: CASSHQSGNTIYF

V: TRBV12-3/TRBV12-4
size: few
length: 12
J: TRBJ2-1
D: -
DNA: TGTGCCAGCAGACTACTCCGCAATGAGCAGTTCTTC
CDR3: CASRLLRNEQFF

V: TRBV7-3
size: -
length: 15
J: TRBJ2-1
D: TRBD2
DNA: TGTGCCAGCAGCCCGCCGGGGACTAGTTCCAATGAGCAGTTCTTC
CDR3: CASSPPGTSSNEQFF

V: TRBV19
size: -
length: 13
J: TRBJ1-1
D: TRBD1
DNA: TGTGCCAGTAGTTGGGACAGGAACACTGAAGCTTTCTTT
CDR3: CASSWDRNTEAFF

V: TRBV19
size: -
length: 15
J: TRBJ2-3
D: -
DNA: TGTGCCAGTAGTATCAGCCTAGTCGGTTGGGATACGCAGTATTTT
CDR3: CASSISLVGWDTQYF

V: TRBV3-1/TRBV3-2
size: -
length: 18
J: TRBJ2-2
D: TRBD2
DNA: TGTGCCAGCAGCCAAGCGCCAGCGGGGGCCACGAACACCGGGGAGCTGTTTTTT
CDR3: CASSQAPAGATNTGELFF

V: TRBV6-5
size: -
length: 15
J: TRBJ2-3
D: TRBD2
DNA: TGTGCCAGCACCCCAGCGGGGGGAATATCGGATACGCAGTATTTT
CDR3: CASTPAGGISDTQYF

V: TRBV6-5
size: -
length: 15
J: TRBJ2-2
D: -
DNA: TGTGCCAGCAGGGAGACAGGTGCGGCCACCGGGGAGCTGTTTTTT
CDR3: CASRETGAATGELFF

V: TRBV9
size: -
length: 14
J: TRBJ2-7
D: -
DNA: TGTGCCAGCAGCGGGGGGGGCACCACCTACGAGCAGTACTTC
CDR3: CASSGGGTTYEQYF

V: TRBV18
size: once
length: 13
J: TRBJ1-1
D: TRBD1
DNA: TGTGCCAGCTCACCCCGGGACAGGGATGAAGCTTTCTTT
CDR3: CASSPRDRDEAFF

V: TRBV30
size: -
length: 13
J: TRBJ2-2
D: TRBD1
DNA: TGTGCCTGGAGTACCCACAGGGGAGGGGAGCTGTTTTTT
CDR3: CAWSTHRGGELFF